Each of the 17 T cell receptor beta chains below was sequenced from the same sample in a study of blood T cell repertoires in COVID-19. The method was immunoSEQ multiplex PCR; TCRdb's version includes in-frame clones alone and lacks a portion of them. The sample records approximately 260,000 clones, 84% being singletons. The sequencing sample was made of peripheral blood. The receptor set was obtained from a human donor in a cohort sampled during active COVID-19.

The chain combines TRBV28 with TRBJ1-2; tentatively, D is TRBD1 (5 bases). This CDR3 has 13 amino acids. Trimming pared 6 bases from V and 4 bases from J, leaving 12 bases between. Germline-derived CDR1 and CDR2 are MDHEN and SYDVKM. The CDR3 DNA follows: TGTGCCAGCAGCCAGGGTTTGAGCTATGGCTACACCTTC. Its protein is CASSQGLSYGYTF.

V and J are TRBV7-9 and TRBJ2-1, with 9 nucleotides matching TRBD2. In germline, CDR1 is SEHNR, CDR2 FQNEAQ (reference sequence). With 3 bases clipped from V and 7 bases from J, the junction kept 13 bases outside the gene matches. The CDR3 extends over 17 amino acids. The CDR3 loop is CASSFKPGTSIQNEQFF. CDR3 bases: TGTGCCAGCAGCTTCAAACCCGGGACTAGCATCCAGAATGAGCAGTTCTTC.

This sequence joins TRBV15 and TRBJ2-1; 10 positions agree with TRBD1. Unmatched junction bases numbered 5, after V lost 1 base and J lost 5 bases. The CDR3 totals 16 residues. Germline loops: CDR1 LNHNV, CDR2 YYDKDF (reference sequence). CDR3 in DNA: TGTGCCACCAGCAGAGTGACAGGGGGCTTGAACAATGAGCAGTTCTTC. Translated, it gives CATSRVTGGLNNEQFF.

The CDR3 sequence: CASSPPAGTREQYF. In DNA form, the CDR3 reads TGTGCCAGCTCACCACCGGCAGGGACTAGAGAGCAGTACTTC. V is TRBV18 and J is TRBJ2-7; TRBD2 matches at 8 bases. V was pared by 0 bases and J by 7 bases, with 5 bases of the junction left unmatched. This CDR3 is 14 amino acids long. Germline V lookup: CDR1 KGHSH, CDR2 LQKENI.

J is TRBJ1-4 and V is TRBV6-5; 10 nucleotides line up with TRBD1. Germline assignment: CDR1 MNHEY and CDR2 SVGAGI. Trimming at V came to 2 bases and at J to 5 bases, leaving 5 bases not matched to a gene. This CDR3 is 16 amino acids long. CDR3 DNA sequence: TGTGCCAGCAGTTACGGGACAGGGGTTCCAAATGAAAAACTGTTTTTT. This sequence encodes CASSYGTGVPNEKLFF.

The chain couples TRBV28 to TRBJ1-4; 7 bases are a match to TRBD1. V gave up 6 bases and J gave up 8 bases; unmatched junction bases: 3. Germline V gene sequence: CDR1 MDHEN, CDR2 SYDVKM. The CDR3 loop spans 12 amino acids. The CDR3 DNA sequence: TGTGCCAGCAGCTGGGACAGCGAAAAACTGTTTTTT. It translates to CASSWDSEKLFF.

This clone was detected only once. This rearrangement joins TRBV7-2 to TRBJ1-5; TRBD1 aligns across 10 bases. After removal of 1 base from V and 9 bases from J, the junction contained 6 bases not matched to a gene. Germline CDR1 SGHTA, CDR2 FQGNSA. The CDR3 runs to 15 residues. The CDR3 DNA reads TGTGCCAGCAGCTTAGGGGACAGGGGATGGGTGCCCCAGCATTTT. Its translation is CASSLGDRGWVPQHF.

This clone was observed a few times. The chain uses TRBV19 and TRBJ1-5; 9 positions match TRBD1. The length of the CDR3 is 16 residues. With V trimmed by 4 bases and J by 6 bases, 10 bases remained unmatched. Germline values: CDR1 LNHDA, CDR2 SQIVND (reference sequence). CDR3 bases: TGTGCCAGTAGTACCACCGGGACAGGGAACACTCAGCCCCAGCATTTT. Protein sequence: CASSTTGTGNTQPQHF. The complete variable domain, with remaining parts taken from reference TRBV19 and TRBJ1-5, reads DGGITQSPKYLFRKEGQNVTLSCEQNLNHDAMYWYRQDPGQGLRLIYYSQIVNDFQKGDIAEGYSVSREKKESFPLTVTSAQKNPTAFYLCASSTTGTGNTQPQHFGDGTRLSIL.

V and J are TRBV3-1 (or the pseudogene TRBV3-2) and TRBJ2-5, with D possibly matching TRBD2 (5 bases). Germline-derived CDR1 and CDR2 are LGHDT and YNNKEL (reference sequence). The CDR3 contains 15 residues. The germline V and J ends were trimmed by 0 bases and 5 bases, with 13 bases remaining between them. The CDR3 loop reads CASSQESRGFETQYF. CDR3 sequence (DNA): TGTGCCAGCAGCCAAGAGTCACGGGGATTTGAGACCCAGTACTTC.

CDR3 in amino acids: CASSLSARGGGYGYTF. The CDR3 coding sequence is TGTGCCAGCAGCTTATCCGCTCGCGGGGGCGGCTATGGCTACACCTTC. The gene calls are TRBV7-2 and TRBJ1-2; tentatively, D is TRBD1 (6 bases). Germline loops: CDR1 SGHTA, CDR2 FQGNSA. The ends were cut back, 2 bases at V and 4 bases at J, with 17 bases in the middle. This CDR3 has 16 residues.

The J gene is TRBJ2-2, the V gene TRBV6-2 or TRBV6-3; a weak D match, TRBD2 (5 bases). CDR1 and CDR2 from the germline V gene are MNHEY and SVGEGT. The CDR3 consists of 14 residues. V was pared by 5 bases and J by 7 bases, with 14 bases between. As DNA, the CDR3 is TGTGCCAGCAGTCCCGGGGTCTTTATCGGGGAGCTGTTTTTT. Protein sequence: CASSPGVFIGELFF.

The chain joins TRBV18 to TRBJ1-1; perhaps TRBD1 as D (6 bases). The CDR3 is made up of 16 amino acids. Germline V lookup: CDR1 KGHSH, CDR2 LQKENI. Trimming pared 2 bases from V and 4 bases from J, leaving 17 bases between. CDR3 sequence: CASSPFGTQGGTEAFF. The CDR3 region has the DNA TGTGCCAGCTCACCATTCGGGACACAGGGCGGCACTGAAGCTTTCTTT. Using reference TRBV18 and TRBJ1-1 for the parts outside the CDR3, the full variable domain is NAGVMQNPRHLVRRRGQEARLRCSPMKGHSHVYWYRQLPEEGLKFMVYLQKENIIDESGMPKERFSAEFPKEGPSILRIQQVVRGDSAAYFCASSPFGTQGGTEAFFGQGTRLTVV.

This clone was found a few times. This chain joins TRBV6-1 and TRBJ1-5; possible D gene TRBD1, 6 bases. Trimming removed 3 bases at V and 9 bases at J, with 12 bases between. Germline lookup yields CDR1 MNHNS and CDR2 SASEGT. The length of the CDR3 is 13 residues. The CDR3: CASSDRTGLPQHF. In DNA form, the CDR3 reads TGTGCCAGCAGTGACCGAACAGGGCTGCCCCAGCATTTT.

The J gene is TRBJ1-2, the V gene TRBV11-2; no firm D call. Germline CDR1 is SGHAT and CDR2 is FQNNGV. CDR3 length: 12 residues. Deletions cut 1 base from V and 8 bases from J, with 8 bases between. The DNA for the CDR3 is TGTGCCAGCAGCTTAGGAAAAGAGGGCTACACCTTC. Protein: CASSLGKEGYTF.

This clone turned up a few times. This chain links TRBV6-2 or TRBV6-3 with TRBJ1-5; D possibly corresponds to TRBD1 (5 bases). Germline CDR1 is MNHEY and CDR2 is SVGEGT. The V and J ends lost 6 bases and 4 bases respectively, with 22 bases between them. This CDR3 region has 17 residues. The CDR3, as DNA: TGTGCCAGCAGCCCACGAGGACCAGGGTCGTGGAATCAGCCCCAGCATTTT. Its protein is CASSPRGPGSWNQPQHF.

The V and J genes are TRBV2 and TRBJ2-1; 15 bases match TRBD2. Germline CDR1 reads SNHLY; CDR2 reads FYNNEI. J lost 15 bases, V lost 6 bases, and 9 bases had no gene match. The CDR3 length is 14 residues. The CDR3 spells CASRAGTSGGPGFF. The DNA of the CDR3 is TGTGCCAGCAGGGCCGGGACTAGCGGGGGGCCGGGGTTCTTC. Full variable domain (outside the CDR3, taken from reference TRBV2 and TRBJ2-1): EPEVTQTPSHQVTQMGQEVILRCVPISNHLYFYWYRQILGQKVEFLVSFYNNEISEKSEIFDDQFSVERPDGSNFTLKIRSTKLEDSAMYFCASRAGTSGGPGFFGPGTRLTVL.

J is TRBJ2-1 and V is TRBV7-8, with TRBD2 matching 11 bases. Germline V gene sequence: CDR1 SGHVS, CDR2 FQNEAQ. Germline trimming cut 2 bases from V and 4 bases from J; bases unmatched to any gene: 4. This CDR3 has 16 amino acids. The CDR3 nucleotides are TGTGCCAGCAGCTTAACTAGCGGGAGAATTTACAATGAGCAGTTCTTC. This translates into CASSLTSGRIYNEQFF.